A single sample is the source of the 21 T cell receptor beta chains below, sequenced in a study of blood T cell repertoires in COVID-19. Generated by immunoSEQ multiplex PCR, the TCRdb table keeps only in-frame clones and is missing some. The sample yields about 240,000 clones, 85% to 90% seen once. Sequences were obtained from PBMCs or T cells enriched from blood (not recorded which). The receptors stem from a woman in her 30s who had recovered from COVID-19.

The rearrangement links TRBV7-6 to TRBJ2-2, with 11 positions matching TRBD2. The CDR3 is 16 residues long. Losses at the gene ends were 3 bases for V and 1 base for J; bases not matched to a gene: 1. Germline V gene data show CDR1 as SGHVS and CDR2 as FNYEAQ. This chain's CDR3 is CASSFSGRGNTGELFF. In DNA form, the CDR3 reads TGTGCCAGCAGCTTTAGCGGGAGGGGGAACACCGGGGAGCTGTTTTTT.

This clone was observed a single time. The chain recombines TRBV27 with TRBJ2-3, with TRBD2 matching 8 bases. The CDR3 is 12 residues long. The germline gives CDR1 MNHEY, CDR2 SMNVEV (reference sequence). Trimming took 4 bases from V and 11 from J; bases not matched to a gene: 5. The CDR3, as DNA: TGTGCCAGCAGTTGGGGGGCGGGAGGGCAGTATTTT. Its protein product is CASSWGAGGQYF.

The genes are TRBV28 and TRBJ1-6; no reliable D call. The length of the CDR3 is 13 residues. Between the trimmed V and J ends, which lost 6 bases and 7 bases, there was a span of 10 bases. Per germline, CDR1 MDHEN and CDR2 SYDVKM. CDR3 coding DNA: TGTGCCAGCAGACCAGTATGGAATTCACCCCTCCACTTT. Translation: CASRPVWNSPLHF.

As DNA, the CDR3 is TGTGCCAGCAGTGAAGCTACAGCCCTCTCTGGAAACACCATATATTTT. It yields the protein CASSEATALSGNTIYF. The gene calls are TRBV6-1 and TRBJ1-3, with D hard to call. The CDR3 is 16 amino acids. Germline CDR1 is MNHNS and CDR2 is SASEGT. Trimming removed 0 bases at V and 0 bases at J, with 9 bases between.

The V and J genes are TRBV28 and TRBJ1-1, with 9 bases matching TRBD1. Losses at the gene ends were 3 bases for V and 1 base for J; bases not matched to a gene: 15. Germline assignment: CDR1 MDHEN and CDR2 SYDVKM. The CDR3 has 19 amino acids. DNA of the CDR3: TGTGCCAGCAGTTTCCGACCATGGACAGGGGAAATCGGGAACACTGAAGCTTTCTTT. It yields the protein CASSFRPWTGEIGNTEAFF.

The chain couples TRBV28 to TRBJ2-1; D unclear. V was trimmed by 7 bases and J by 4 bases, leaving 26 bases between them. In germline, CDR1 is MDHEN, CDR2 SYDVKM. The CDR3 covers 18 residues. In DNA, the CDR3 is TGTGCCAGCACCCCAGCTAGGTTTACTGAACTACGATACAATGAGCAGTTCTTC. Translated, it gives CASTPARFTELRYNEQFF.

The chain couples TRBV6-4 to TRBJ1-1, with TRBD1 identical over 7 bases. Trimming cost V 6 bases and J 2 bases; bases outside gene matches: 9. The CDR3 is 15 amino acids. Germline V gives CDR1 MRHNA, CDR2 SNTAGT. CDR3 protein: CASRMQGTANTEAFF. As DNA, the CDR3 is TGTGCCAGCAGAATGCAAGGGACAGCCAACACTGAAGCTTTCTTT.

This clone was counted only a few times. The rearrangement joins TRBV18 to TRBJ2-5, with D possibly TRBD2 on 5 matching bases. Germline loops: CDR1 KGHSH, CDR2 LQKENI. The V end lost 1 base, the J end lost 5 bases, and 8 bases lay between the germline ends. This CDR3 is built from 13 residues. The CDR3 DNA reads as TGTGCCAGCTCACCACTTCGAGGGGAGACCCAGTACTTC. Its translation is CASSPLRGETQYF.

The chain is built from TRBV3-1 (or the pseudogene TRBV3-2) and TRBJ2-5, with D perhaps TRBD2 (6 bases). CDR3 length: 13 amino acids. Germline-derived CDR1 and CDR2 are LGHDT and YNNKEL (reference sequence). Trimming took 5 bases from V and 5 from J, leaving 12 bases between them. Here the CDR3 DNA reads TGTGCCAGCAGCGCTCGGGACTTGGAGACCCAGTACTTC. This encodes CASSARDLETQYF.

The rearrangement uses TRBV6-5 and TRBJ1-2, with 7 bases lining up with TRBD1. The CDR3 length is 15 residues. Trimming at V came to 0 bases and at J to 4 bases, leaving 5 bases not matched to a gene. Germline CDR1 reads MNHEY; CDR2 reads SVGAGI. This CDR3 is CASSYSPGGIYGYTF. Written as DNA, the CDR3 is TGTGCCAGCAGTTACTCCCCAGGGGGGATCTATGGCTACACCTTC.

V usage is TRBV7-2 and J usage is TRBJ1-2, with a weak D call TRBD1 (6 bases). The CDR3 runs to 14 residues. The germline CDR1 and CDR2 sequences are SGHTA and FQGNSA. V lost 3 bases and J 3 bases, leaving 11 bases between the germline ends. As DNA, the CDR3 is TGTGCCAGCAGCTTTGGCCCAGGGGACTATGGCTACACCTTC. Residues: CASSFGPGDYGYTF.

The chain couples TRBV28 to TRBJ1-4; D is perhaps TRBD1 (6 bases). This CDR3 is 15 amino acids long. Germline values: CDR1 MDHEN, CDR2 SYDVKM. Trimming cost V 6 bases and J 7 bases, with 18 bases left between them. DNA of the CDR3: TGTGCCAGCAGCCCAAACCACGGGACAAGTGAAAAACTGTTTTTT. Translating it yields CASSPNHGTSEKLFF. Complete variable domain (other parts from reference TRBV28 and TRBJ1-4): DVKVTQSSRYLVKRTGEKVFLECVQDMDHENMFWYRQDPGLGLRLIYFSYDVKMKEKGDIPEGYSVSREKKERFSLILESASTNQTSMYLCASSPNHGTSEKLFFGSGTQLSVL.

The genes are TRBV18 and TRBJ1-6; TRBD1 might be the D (5 bases). This CDR3 region has 14 residues. Trimming removed 2 bases from V and 11 bases from J, with 13 bases in between. Per the germline V gene, CDR1 is KGHSH and CDR2 is LQKENI. CDR3 nucleotide sequence: TGTGCCAGCTCACCAAATGGGGGGGACGCACCCCTCCACTTT. Protein: CASSPNGGDAPLHF.

The V call is TRBV7-9, the J call TRBJ1-2; tentative D call: TRBD1 (6 bases). The CDR3 runs to 17 residues. Trimming stripped 1 base from V and 6 bases from J, with 21 bases between. CDR1 and CDR2 from the germline V gene are SEHNR and FQNEAQ (reference sequence). The CDR3 coding sequence is TGTGCCAGCAGCTTAGGGGTTGGGCAGGGGAATGAGAATGGCTACACCTTC. It encodes CASSLGVGQGNENGYTF.

The genes are TRBV28 and TRBJ2-3; TRBD1 is a possible D gene (6 bases). The V gene lost 3 bases and the J gene lost 1 base, with 20 bases spanning the gap. Germline-derived CDR1 and CDR2 are MDHEN and SYDVKM. This CDR3 is built from 18 residues. CDR3 DNA: TGTGCCAGCAGTTTCCTACCTTACAGGGAAAGAGGCACAGATACGCAGTATTTT. It translates to CASSFLPYRERGTDTQYF.

V is TRBV7-6 and J is TRBJ2-1; no firm D call. Germline lookup yields CDR1 SGHVS and CDR2 FNYEAQ. The CDR3 totals 16 residues. The V end was cut by 5 bases, the J end by 8 bases, with 22 bases between. CDR3 residues: CASSPEVAPVSHEQFF. In DNA, the CDR3 is TGTGCCAGCAGCCCAGAGGTAGCTCCGGTATCCCATGAGCAGTTCTTC.

About this clone: Compared with germline, one end of the junction differs, possibly owing to a read error. CDR3 region: CASSLAGGPQFF. The CDR3 DNA reads TGTGCCAGCAGCTTAGCGGGAGGGCCACAGTTCTTC. The chain carries TRBV12-3 or TRBV12-4 and TRBJ2-1; TRBD2 matches at 11 bases. The CDR3 has 12 residues.

The chain couples TRBV15 to TRBJ1-5; D not certain. Germline V gene data show CDR1 as LNHNV and CDR2 as YYDKDF (reference sequence). Deletions cut 8 bases from V and 3 bases from J, with 8 bases between. The CDR3 spans 12 residues. This CDR3 reads CATGSFNQPQHF. The DNA for the CDR3 is TGTGCCACCGGGAGTTTCAATCAGCCCCAGCATTTT.

The J gene is TRBJ1-2, the V gene TRBV29-1, with 9 nucleotides matching TRBD1. This CDR3 is built from 13 residues. Germline V gene sequence: CDR1 SQVTM, CDR2 ANQGSEA. Germline trimming cut 7 bases from V and 4 bases from J; bases unmatched to any gene: 7. Here the CDR3 reads CSALETGGYGYTF. The DNA of the CDR3 is TGCAGCGCATTGGAGACAGGGGGCTATGGCTACACCTTC.

This CDR3 reads CASSSGRGYEQYF. CDR3 nucleotides: TGTGCCAGCAGTTCCGGGAGAGGGTACGAGCAGTACTTC. V gene TRBV27 combines with J gene TRBJ2-7, with D perhaps matching TRBD2 (6 bases). Trimming took 4 bases from V and 4 from J, leaving 11 bases between them. This CDR3 spans 13 amino acids. In germline, CDR1 is MNHEY, CDR2 SMNVEV (reference sequence).

The chain has TRBV18 and TRBJ2-7, with D perhaps TRBD1 (7 bases). V was cut by 4 bases and J by 7 bases, with 11 bases left in between. The CDR3 sequence is 12 residues long. Per germline, CDR1 KGHSH and CDR2 LQKENI. For the CDR3, the DNA is TGTGCCAGCTCACAACAGGGGAGGGAGCAGTACTTC. This encodes CASSQQGREQYF.